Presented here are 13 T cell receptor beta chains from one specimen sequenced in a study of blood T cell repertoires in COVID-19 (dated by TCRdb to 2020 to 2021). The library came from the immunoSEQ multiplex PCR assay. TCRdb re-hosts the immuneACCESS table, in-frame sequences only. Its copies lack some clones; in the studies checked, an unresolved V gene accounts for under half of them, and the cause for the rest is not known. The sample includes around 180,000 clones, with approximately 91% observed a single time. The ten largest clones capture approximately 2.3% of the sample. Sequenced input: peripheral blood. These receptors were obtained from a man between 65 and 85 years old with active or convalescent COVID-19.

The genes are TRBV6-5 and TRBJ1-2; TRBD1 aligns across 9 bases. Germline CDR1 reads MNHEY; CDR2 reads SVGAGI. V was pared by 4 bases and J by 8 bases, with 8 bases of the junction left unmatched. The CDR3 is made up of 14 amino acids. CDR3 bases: TGTGCCAGCAGTTTACACAGGGGGCAGGAAGGCTACACCTTC. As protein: CASSLHRGQEGYTF.

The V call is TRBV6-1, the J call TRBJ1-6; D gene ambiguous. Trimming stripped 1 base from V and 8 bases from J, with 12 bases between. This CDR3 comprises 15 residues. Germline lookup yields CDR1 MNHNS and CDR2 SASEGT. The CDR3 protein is CASSEGRRRHSPLHF. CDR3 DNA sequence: TGTGCCAGCAGTGAAGGGAGGAGGCGGCATTCACCCCTCCACTTT.

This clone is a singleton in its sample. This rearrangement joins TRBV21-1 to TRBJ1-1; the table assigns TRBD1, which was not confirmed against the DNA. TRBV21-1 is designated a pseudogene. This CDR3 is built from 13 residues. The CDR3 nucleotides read TGTGCCAGCACCCCGGACAGGCACACTGAAGCTTTCTTT. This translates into CASTPDRHTEAFF.

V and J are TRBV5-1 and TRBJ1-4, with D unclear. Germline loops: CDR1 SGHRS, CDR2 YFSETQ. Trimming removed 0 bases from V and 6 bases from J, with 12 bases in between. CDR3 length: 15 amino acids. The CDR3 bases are TGCGCCAGCAGCTTGGTCGCTGGCGGGGATGAAAAACTGTTTTTT. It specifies CASSLVAGGDEKLFF.

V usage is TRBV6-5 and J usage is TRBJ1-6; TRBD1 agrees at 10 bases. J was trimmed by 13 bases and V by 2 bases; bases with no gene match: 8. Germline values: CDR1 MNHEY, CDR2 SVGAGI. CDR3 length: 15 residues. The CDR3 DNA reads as TGTGCCAGCAGTTACGGGGACAGGGGATTTTCGCCCCTCCACTTT. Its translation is CASSYGDRGFSPLHF.

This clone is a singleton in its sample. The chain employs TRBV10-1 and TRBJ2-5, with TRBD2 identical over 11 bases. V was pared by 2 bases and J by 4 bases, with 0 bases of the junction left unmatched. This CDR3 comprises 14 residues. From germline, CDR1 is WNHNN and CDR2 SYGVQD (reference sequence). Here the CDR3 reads CASSETSGGETQYF. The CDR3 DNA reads TGCGCCAGCAGTGAGACTAGCGGGGGAGAGACCCAGTACTTC.

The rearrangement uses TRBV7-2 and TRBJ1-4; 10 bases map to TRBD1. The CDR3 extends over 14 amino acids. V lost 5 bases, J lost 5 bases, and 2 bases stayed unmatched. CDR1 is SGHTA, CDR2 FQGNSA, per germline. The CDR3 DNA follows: TGTGCCAGCAGCCAGGGACAGGGGAATGAAAAACTGTTTTTT. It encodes CASSQGQGNEKLFF.

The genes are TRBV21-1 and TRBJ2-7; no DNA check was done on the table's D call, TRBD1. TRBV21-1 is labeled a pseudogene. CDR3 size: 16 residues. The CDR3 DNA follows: TGTGCCAGCAGCAAAGTGGAAGACAGGGGTCCCTACGAGCAGTACTTC. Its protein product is CASSKVEDRGPYEQYF.

CDR3 nucleotides: TGTGCCAGCAGCAAAGAAATTAGCCTTGAGCAGTACTTC. This translates into CASSKEISLEQYF. The gene calls are TRBV21-1 and TRBJ2-7; the table assigns TRBD2, which was not confirmed against the DNA. TRBV21-1 is reported as a pseudogene. The CDR3 runs 13 residues.

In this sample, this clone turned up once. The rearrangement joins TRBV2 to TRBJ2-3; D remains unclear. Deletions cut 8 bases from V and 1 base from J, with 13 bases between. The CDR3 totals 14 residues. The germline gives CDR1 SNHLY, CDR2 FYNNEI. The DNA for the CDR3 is TGTGCCAGCGGTCGAGAATTGGGCACAGATACGCAGTATTTT. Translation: CASGRELGTDTQYF. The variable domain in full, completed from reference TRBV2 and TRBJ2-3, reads EPEVTQTPSHQVTQMGQEVILRCVPISNHLYFYWYRQILGQKVEFLVSFYNNEISEKSEIFDDQFSVERPDGSNFTLKIRSTKLEDSAMYFCASGRELGTDTQYFGPGTRLTVL.

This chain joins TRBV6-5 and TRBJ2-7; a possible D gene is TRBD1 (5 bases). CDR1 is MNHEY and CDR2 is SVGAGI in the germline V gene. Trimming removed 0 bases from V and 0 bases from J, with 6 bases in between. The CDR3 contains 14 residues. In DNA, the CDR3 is TGTGCCAGCAGTTACTCGACAGCCTCCTACGAGCAGTACTTC. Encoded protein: CASSYSTASYEQYF.

Here the CDR3 DNA reads TGTGCCAGCAGCGCGGGACAGGGGTTTGGCTACACCTTC. Translated, it gives CASSAGQGFGYTF. This rearrangement joins TRBV3-1 (or the pseudogene TRBV3-2) to TRBJ1-2, with 10 positions matching TRBD1. V shed 5 bases, J shed 7 bases, and the junction held 4 bases outside the gene matches. The CDR3 loop spans 13 amino acids. CDR1 and CDR2 from the germline V gene are LGHDT and YNNKEL (reference sequence).

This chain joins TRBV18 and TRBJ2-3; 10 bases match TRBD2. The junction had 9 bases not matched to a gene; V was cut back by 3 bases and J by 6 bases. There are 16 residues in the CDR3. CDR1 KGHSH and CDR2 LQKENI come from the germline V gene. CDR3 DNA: TGTGCCAGCTCACCTAGCGGGGGGCTCGGCTTGGATACGCAGTATTTT. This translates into CASSPSGGLGLDTQYF.